The present T cell receptor (beta chain) was sequenced within a study of T-cell memory formation after mild COVID-19. Points from the study as a whole: Day 15 to 85 contracting clones showed balanced CD4/CD8; later expanders leaned CD4+.

This CDR3 has 14 amino acids. Unmatched junction bases numbered 3, after V lost 6 bases and J lost 4 bases. In germline, CDR1 is LGHDT, CDR2 YNNKEL (reference sequence). Sample barcodes and UMIs were carried by the TCR alpha and TCR beta cDNA libraries that 5'RACE generated with constant-segment primers. One entry per CDR3 protein, called by TCRdb with MiXCR from the 5' RACE reads. The table lists 540,000 or so distinct CDR3 sequences, around 21% of them singletons. This clonotype was counted between two and nine times. Its antigen remains unknown. Sequences were obtained from PBMCs or a T cell subset sorted from them (not recorded which). The source of this sequence is an adult woman who had mild COVID-19 (a few samples of this study predate the infection). Cell type and time point are not known. The chain carries TRBV3-1 and TRBJ2-5, with 12 bases lining up with TRBD2. CDR3: CASSWTSGAETQYF. The DNA of the CDR3 is TGTGCCAGCAGTTGGACTAGCGGGGCAGAGACCCAGTACTTC.